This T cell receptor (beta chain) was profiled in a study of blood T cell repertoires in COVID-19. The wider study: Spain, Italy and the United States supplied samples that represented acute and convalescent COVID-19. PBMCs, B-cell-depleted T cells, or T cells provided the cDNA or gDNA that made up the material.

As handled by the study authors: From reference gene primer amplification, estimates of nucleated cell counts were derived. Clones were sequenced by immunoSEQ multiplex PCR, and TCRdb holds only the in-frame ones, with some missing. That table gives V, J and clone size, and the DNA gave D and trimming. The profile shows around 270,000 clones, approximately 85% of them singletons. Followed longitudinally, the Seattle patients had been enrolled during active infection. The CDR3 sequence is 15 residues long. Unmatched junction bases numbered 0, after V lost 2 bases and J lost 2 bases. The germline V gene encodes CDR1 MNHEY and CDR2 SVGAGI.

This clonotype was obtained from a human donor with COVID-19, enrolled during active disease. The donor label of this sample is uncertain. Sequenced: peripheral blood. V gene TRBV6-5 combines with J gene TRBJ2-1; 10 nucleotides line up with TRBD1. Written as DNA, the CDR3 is TGTGCCAGCAGTTACGGACAGGGGGCCTACAATGAGCAGTTCTTC. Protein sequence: CASSYGQGAYNEQFF.